Each of the 27 T cell receptor beta chains below was sequenced from the same sample in a study of cytotoxic CD8 clonotypes in ibrutinib-treated CLL. Here immunoSEQ multiplex PCR was the method, and the copy in TCRdb shows in-frame clones only, minus some. The data contain some 200,000 clones, approximately 70% of them singletons. Specimen: PBMCs, collected after 12 months of ibrutinib treatment. The receptors shown here come from a human donor with chronic lymphocytic leukemia.

This chain links TRBV27 with TRBJ1-3; tentatively, D is TRBD1 (6 bases). Trimming cost V 7 bases and J 2 bases, with 15 bases left between them. The CDR3 consists of 15 residues. Germline loops: CDR1 MNHEY, CDR2 SMNVEV (reference sequence). The CDR3 sequence is CASKDRLTTGNTIYF. The CDR3 coding sequence is TGTGCCAGCAAAGACAGGTTAACTACTGGAAACACCATATATTTT.

A single count supports this clone. The rearrangement uses TRBV18 and TRBJ2-5, with D maybe TRBD1 (6 bases). This CDR3 is built from 14 residues. Germline assignment: CDR1 KGHSH and CDR2 LQKENI. V was pared by 1 base and J by 2 bases, with 8 bases between. The CDR3 here is CASSPQGQQETQYF. Written as DNA, the CDR3 is TGTGCCAGCTCACCACAAGGACAGCAAGAGACCCAGTACTTC.

The J gene is TRBJ2-1, the V gene TRBV6-5; D may be TRBD2 (6 bases). There are 15 residues in the CDR3. Germline V gene lookup returns CDR1 MNHEY and CDR2 SVGAGI. V lost 2 bases and J lost 0, with 8 bases in between. The CDR3 loop is CASSYRGNSYNEQFF. The CDR3 DNA sequence: TGTGCCAGCAGTTACCGGGGGAACTCCTACAATGAGCAGTTCTTC.

This chain links TRBV19 with TRBJ1-4, with TRBD1 as a possible D gene (6 bases). This CDR3 is built from 18 residues. Trimming shortened V by 4 bases and J by 5 bases, and 23 bases separated the two germline ends. The V gene's germline CDR1 is LNHDA and CDR2 SQIVND (reference sequence). The CDR3 loop reads CASSRVLTGAGLNEKLFF. The DNA for the CDR3 is TGTGCCAGTAGTAGGGTTCTGACAGGCGCTGGACTGAATGAAAAACTGTTTTTT.

The V call is TRBV2, the J call TRBJ1-5; D not certain. Germline values: CDR1 SNHLY, CDR2 FYNNEI. The ends were cut back, 3 bases at V and 1 base at J, with 13 bases in the middle. There are 16 residues in the CDR3. The CDR3 DNA sequence: TGTGCCAGCAGTGAGGAGGCAGTATGGAGCAATCAGCCCCAGCATTTT. Translated, it gives CASSEEAVWSNQPQHF.

This clone appeared a few times. The genes are TRBV30 and TRBJ1-2, with D unresolved. This CDR3 contains 12 residues. The ends were cut back, 3 bases at V and 4 bases at J, with 9 bases in the middle. Germline CDR1 GTSNPN, CDR2 SVGIG (reference sequence). In DNA, the CDR3 is TGTGCCTGGAGCTTCCCGATCTATGGCTACACCTTC. Protein sequence: CAWSFPIYGYTF. Full variable domain (missing parts from reference TRBV30 and TRBJ1-2): SQTIHQWPATLVQPVGSPLSLECTVEGTSNPNLYWYRQAAGRGLQLLFYSVGIGQISSEVPQNLSASRPQDRQFILSSKKLLLSDSGFYLCAWSFPIYGYTFGSGTRLTVV.

The chain has TRBV19 and TRBJ2-1; D is perhaps TRBD1 (6 bases). The CDR3 runs 16 residues. Germline-derived CDR1 and CDR2 are LNHDA and SQIVND (reference sequence). Trimming took 0 bases from V and 7 from J, leaving 16 bases between them. The CDR3 nucleotides read TGTGCCAGTAGTATAGAGGACAGAGGAAGAATAAATGAGCAGTTCTTC. This gives the protein CASSIEDRGRINEQFF.

The chain links TRBV6-5 to TRBJ1-1, with D perhaps TRBD1 (6 bases). The V end was cut by 1 base, the J end by 6 bases, with 12 bases between. Germline CDR1 is MNHEY and CDR2 is SVGAGI. The CDR3 spans 14 residues. The CDR3 region has the DNA TGTGCCAGCAGTTACTTACAGGGAATGGCTGAAGCTTTCTTT. It specifies CASSYLQGMAEAFF.

This clone was detected only a few times. The chain employs TRBV27 and TRBJ2-7; D is uncertain. The CDR3 is 15 residues long. The germline gives CDR1 MNHEY, CDR2 SMNVEV (reference sequence). V shed 3 bases and J shed 4 bases, with 16 bases lying between them. For the CDR3, the DNA is TGTGCCAGCAGTTTTGAGGCTTACTCTGGTTACGAGCAGTACTTC. It is translated as CASSFEAYSGYEQYF.

This clone was picked up one time. V usage is TRBV6-5 and J usage is TRBJ1-4, with 7 bases fitting TRBD1. The V gene's germline CDR1 is MNHEY and CDR2 SVGAGI. J gave up 8 bases and V 2 bases, and 8 bases lay outside the gene matches. The CDR3 covers 15 residues. CDR3 bases: TGTGCCAGCAGTTACGGGGCAGGGGGTCGGGAAAAACTGTTTTTT. Its translation is CASSYGAGGREKLFF.

The chain is built from TRBV2 and TRBJ1-5; 9 bases align to TRBD1. Trimming at V came to 4 bases and at J to 6 bases, leaving 1 base not matched to a gene. CDR1 is SNHLY, CDR2 FYNNEI, per germline. This CDR3 has 13 residues. The CDR3 region is CASSGQGVQPQHF. CDR3 DNA: TGTGCCAGCAGTGGACAGGGGGTTCAGCCCCAGCATTTT.

The CDR3 coding sequence is TGTGCCAGTAGTCCCCGGTCGGTCATCTATGGCTACACCTTC. It codes for CASSPRSVIYGYTF. The chain is built from TRBV19 and TRBJ1-2; D ambiguous. Germline loops: CDR1 LNHDA, CDR2 SQIVND (reference sequence). Trimming removed 5 bases at V and 4 bases at J, with 14 bases between. The length of the CDR3 is 14 residues.

The chain joins TRBV9 to TRBJ1-2, with a weak D call TRBD1 (5 bases). The CDR3 length is 12 residues. Germline assignment: CDR1 SGDLS and CDR2 YYNGEE. The V end was cut by 5 bases, the J end by 0 bases, with 5 bases between. The CDR3 loop is CASRGPNYGYTF. For the CDR3, the DNA is TGTGCCAGCAGGGGGCCTAACTATGGCTACACCTTC.

This clone was observed a few times. This chain uses TRBV6-5 with TRBJ2-7; D perhaps matches TRBD2 (5 bases). This CDR3 contains 14 residues. V dropped 0 bases and J dropped 0 bases, with 6 bases sitting between them. Germline V gives CDR1 MNHEY, CDR2 SVGAGI. In DNA, the CDR3 is TGTGCCAGCAGTTACTCGAGGGACTCCTACGAGCAGTACTTC. It specifies CASSYSRDSYEQYF.

The chain recombines TRBV4-3 with TRBJ1-2, with a weak D call TRBD1 (6 bases). The CDR3 is 16 residues long. Germline CDR1 is LGHNA and CDR2 is YSLEER. Trimming stripped 0 bases from V and 5 bases from J, with 16 bases between. The CDR3 DNA reads as TGCGCCAGCAGCCAAGAAGGTGGCCGGGGGGCATATGGCTACACCTTC. Its translation is CASSQEGGRGAYGYTF.

The table lists this clone with a few counts. CDR3 bases: TGTGCCTGTAGCCGTGTGGCCACCGGGGAGCTGTTTTTT. Translated, it gives CACSRVATGELFF. The rearrangement joins TRBV30 to TRBJ2-2; no clear D gene. The CDR3 is 13 amino acids. Germline CDR1 reads GTSNPN; CDR2 reads SVGIG (reference sequence). V was shortened by 6 bases and J by 4 bases, with 12 bases between the two germline ends.

The V call is TRBV7-2, the J call TRBJ2-2, with D perhaps TRBD1 (6 bases). V lost 5 bases, J lost 3 bases, and 13 bases lay in between. Germline assignment: CDR1 SGHTA and CDR2 FQGNSA. This CDR3 is built from 15 residues. The CDR3 nucleotides are TGTGCCAGCAGCCCCCGCGGACAGTACACCGGGGAGCTGTTTTTT. Translated, it gives CASSPRGQYTGELFF.

This clone was seen a few times. This chain connects TRBV9 to TRBJ2-2; D is perhaps TRBD1 (5 bases). The CDR3 length is 15 residues. Germline V CDR1 and CDR2: SGDLS, YYNGEE. V dropped 0 bases and J dropped 5 bases, with 11 bases sitting between them. The CDR3 spells CASSVGGGATGELFF. CDR3 nucleotide sequence: TGTGCCAGCAGCGTAGGAGGTGGGGCAACCGGGGAGCTGTTTTTT.

The chain employs TRBV18 and TRBJ1-4, with 8 bases matching TRBD1. The CDR3 extends over 16 amino acids. Germline CDR1 KGHSH, CDR2 LQKENI. V was clipped by 2 bases and J by 7 bases; unmatched bases: 9. CDR3 sequence: CASSPEGQGAFEKLFF. The CDR3 nucleotides read TGTGCCAGCTCACCAGAGGGCCAGGGGGCATTTGAAAAACTGTTTTTT.

The rearrangement uses TRBV6-1 and TRBJ2-7; D not certain. The CDR3 is 14 amino acids. The V end lost 6 bases, the J end lost 4 bases, and 16 bases lay between the germline ends. Germline V lookup: CDR1 MNHNS, CDR2 SASEGT. CDR3 sequence: CASRPVAVGYEQYF. DNA of the CDR3: TGTGCCAGCAGGCCCGTGGCAGTGGGATACGAGCAGTACTTC.

This chain uses TRBV28 with TRBJ1-2; D is perhaps TRBD1 (6 bases). Germline V lookup: CDR1 MDHEN, CDR2 SYDVKM. Deletions cut 6 bases from V and 2 bases from J, with 13 bases between. The CDR3 is 14 amino acids. The CDR3 nucleotides read TGTGCCAGCAGATTCAACAGGGTCAACTATGGCTACACCTTC. Translated, it gives CASRFNRVNYGYTF.

CDR3 loop: CASSLRGEGYSGNTIYF. The CDR3, as DNA: TGTGCCAGCAGTTTGAGGGGCGAGGGCTACTCTGGAAACACCATATATTTT. The rearrangement links TRBV28 to TRBJ1-3, with D tentatively TRBD1 (5 bases). The CDR3 is 17 residues long. V was trimmed by 3 bases and J by 0 bases, leaving 15 bases between them. Germline values: CDR1 MDHEN, CDR2 SYDVKM.

CDR3 in amino acids: CASSAISSLTTDTQYF. The CDR3 nucleotides are TGTGCCAGCAGCGCGATCTCCTCCCTTACCACAGATACGCAGTATTTT. The chain couples TRBV9 to TRBJ2-3, with unresolved D. The germline V gene encodes CDR1 SGDLS and CDR2 YYNGEE. Trimming left V 3 bases short and J 2 bases short, with 16 bases between. CDR3 size: 16 residues.

The table lists this clone with a few counts. In nucleotides, the CDR3 is TGTGCCAGCAGCTTGAATAAGGACACTGAAGCTTTCTTT. Protein product: CASSLNKDTEAFF. V gene TRBV5-4 combines with J gene TRBJ1-1; D gene ambiguous. CDR1 is SGHNT and CDR2 is YYREEE in the germline V gene (reference sequence). The CDR3 is made up of 13 amino acids. V lost 1 base to trimming and J lost 3 bases, with 7 bases between them.

The gene calls are TRBV7-9 and TRBJ2-7, with 14 nucleotides matching TRBD2. J was trimmed by 0 bases and V by 2 bases; bases with no gene match: 9. The CDR3 has 19 amino acids. Germline V lookup: CDR1 SEHNR, CDR2 FQNEAQ (reference sequence). CDR3 sequence reads: CASSLIGLAGGRSSYEQYF. The CDR3 DNA follows: TGTGCCAGCAGCTTAATCGGACTAGCGGGAGGCCGAAGCTCCTACGAGCAGTACTTC.

J is TRBJ2-7 and V is TRBV19, with 10 bases lining up with TRBD2. V lost 5 bases, J lost 4 bases, and 8 bases stayed unmatched. The germline gives CDR1 LNHDA, CDR2 SQIVND (reference sequence). The CDR3 length is 15 residues. The CDR3 sequence is CASSDPLAGDYEQYF. CDR3 coding DNA: TGTGCCAGTAGTGATCCCCTAGCGGGGGATTACGAGCAGTACTTC.

This clone was found a few times. This sequence joins TRBV7-3 and TRBJ1-2; tentative D call: TRBD1 (6 bases). The CDR3 is 15 residues long. Germline-derived CDR1 and CDR2 are SGHTA and FQGTGA. Trimming stripped 4 bases from V and 4 bases from J, with 16 bases between. CDR3 in amino acids: CASSYDTTGLYGYTF. The CDR3 DNA sequence: TGTGCCAGCAGCTACGACACGACAGGCCTCTATGGCTACACCTTC. Variable domain in full (rest from reference TRBV7-3 and TRBJ1-2): GAGVSQTPSNKVTEKGKYVELRCDPISGHTALYWYRQSLGQGPEFLIYFQGTGAADDSGLPNDRFFAVRPEGSVSTLKIQRTERGDSAVYLCASSYDTTGLYGYTFGSGTRLTVV.